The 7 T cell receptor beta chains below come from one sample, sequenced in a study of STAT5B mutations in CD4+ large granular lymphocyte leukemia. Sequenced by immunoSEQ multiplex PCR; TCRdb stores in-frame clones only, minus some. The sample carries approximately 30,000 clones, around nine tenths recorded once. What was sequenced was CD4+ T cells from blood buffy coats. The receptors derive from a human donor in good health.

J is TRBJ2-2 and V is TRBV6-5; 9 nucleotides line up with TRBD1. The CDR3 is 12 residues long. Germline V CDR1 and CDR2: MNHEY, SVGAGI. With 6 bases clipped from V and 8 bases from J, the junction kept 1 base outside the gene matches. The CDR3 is CASRDRGGELFF. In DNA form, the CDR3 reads TGTGCCAGCAGGGACAGGGGTGGGGAGCTGTTTTTT.

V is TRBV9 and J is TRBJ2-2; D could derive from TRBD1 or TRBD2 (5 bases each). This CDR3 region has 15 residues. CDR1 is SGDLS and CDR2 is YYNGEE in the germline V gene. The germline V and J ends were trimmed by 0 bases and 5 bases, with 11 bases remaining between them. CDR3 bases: TGTGCCAGCAGCGTAGACCGGGGCCGGACCGGGGAGCTGTTTTTT. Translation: CASSVDRGRTGELFF.

As DNA, the CDR3 is TGTGCCAGTAGTGGCGCCCCAGGGGGCATCGAGCAGTACTTC. The encoded protein is CASSGAPGGIEQYF. The chain has TRBV19 and TRBJ2-7, with 8 bases aligning to TRBD1. J was trimmed by 6 bases and V by 5 bases; bases with no gene match: 9. The CDR3 sequence is 14 residues long. The V gene's germline CDR1 is LNHDA and CDR2 SQIVND (reference sequence).

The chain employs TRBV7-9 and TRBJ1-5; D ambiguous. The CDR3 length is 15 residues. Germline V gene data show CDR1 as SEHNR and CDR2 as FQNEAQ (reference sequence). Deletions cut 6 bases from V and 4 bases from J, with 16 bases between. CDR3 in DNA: TGTGCCAGCAGTCCGGGCGGCGTTGCGAATCAGCCCCAGCATTTT. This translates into CASSPGGVANQPQHF.

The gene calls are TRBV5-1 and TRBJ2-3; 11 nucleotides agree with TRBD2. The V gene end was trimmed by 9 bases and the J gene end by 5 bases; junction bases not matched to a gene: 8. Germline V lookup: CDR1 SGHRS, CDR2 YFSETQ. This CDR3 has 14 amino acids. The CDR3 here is CATKTSGTIDTQYF. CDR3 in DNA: TGCGCCACTAAGACTAGCGGGACGATAGATACGCAGTATTTT.

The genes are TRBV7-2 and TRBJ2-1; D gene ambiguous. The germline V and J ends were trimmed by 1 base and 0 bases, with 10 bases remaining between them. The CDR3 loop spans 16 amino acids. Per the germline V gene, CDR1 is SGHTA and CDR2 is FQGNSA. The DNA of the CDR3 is TGTGCCAGCAGCTTAGTACCTCTTACCTCCTACAATGAGCAGTTCTTC. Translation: CASSLVPLTSYNEQFF.

CDR3 DNA: TGTGCCAGCAGCGACAGGGGTACAAATGAAAAACTGTTTTTT. Translation: CASSDRGTNEKLFF. V usage is TRBV6-5 and J usage is TRBJ1-4; 8 bases align to TRBD1. The CDR3 consists of 14 residues. The V gene's germline CDR1 is MNHEY and CDR2 SVGAGI. V lost 6 bases, J lost 5 bases, and 5 bases stayed unmatched.